What follows describes a single T cell receptor beta chain. With TRAV- and TRBV-specific primers, first-strand cDNA was made, covering the alpha and beta chains. TCR amplification used 20 to 25 PCR cycles, a constant-region primer and a V-primer adapter. TCRdb processed the reads anew with MiXCR; each CDR3 protein has one entry. In the table there are 70,000 to 95,000 distinct CDR3 sequences, 18% of which are singletons. This sample stems from a study of low-dose radiotherapy and immunotherapy resistance in tumors. Study in general: Doses of 0.5 Gy per fraction every 2 weeks, totaling 6.5 Gy, went to Cohort 1. Cyclophosphamide infusions of 200 mg/m2 came every two weeks, one day before radiation-immunotherapy. Oral aspirin at 300 mg was taken daily by patients for four cycles, beginning on cycle 1 day 1.

As for time point: before trial treatment. Low-dose radiotherapy and low-dose cyclophosphamide, together with aspirin, ipilimumab and nivolumab, were given to donors. The sequence was obtained from a male donor with prostate cancer. This specimen was PBMCs, taken before treatment.

The CDR3 region has the DNA TGTGCCAGCAGCCAGCCCGGACTCTTTTGGGCTTTCTTT. Translated: CASSQPGLFWAFF. The chain recombines TRBV3-1 with TRBJ1-1, with unresolved D. V gave up 3 bases and J gave up 11 bases, with 16 bases separating them. The V gene's germline CDR1 is LGHDT and CDR2 YNNKEL (reference sequence). There are 13 residues in the CDR3.